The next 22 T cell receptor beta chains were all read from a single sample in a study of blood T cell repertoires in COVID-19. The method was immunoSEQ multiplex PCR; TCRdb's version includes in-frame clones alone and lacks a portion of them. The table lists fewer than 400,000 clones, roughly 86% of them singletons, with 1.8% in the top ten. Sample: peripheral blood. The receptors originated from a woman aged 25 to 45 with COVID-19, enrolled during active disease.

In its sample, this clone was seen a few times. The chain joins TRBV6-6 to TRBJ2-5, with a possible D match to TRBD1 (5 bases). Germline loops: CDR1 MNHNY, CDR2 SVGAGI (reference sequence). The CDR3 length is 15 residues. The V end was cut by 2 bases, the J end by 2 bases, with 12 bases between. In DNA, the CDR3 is TGTGCCAGCAGTTACCATCCCCCAGGGCAAGAGACCCAGTACTTC. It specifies CASSYHPPGQETQYF.

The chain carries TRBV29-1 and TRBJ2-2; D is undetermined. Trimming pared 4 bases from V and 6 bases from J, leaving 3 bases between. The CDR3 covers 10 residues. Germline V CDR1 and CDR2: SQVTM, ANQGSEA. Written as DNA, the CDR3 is TGCAGCGTTGCCGCCGGGGAGCTGTTTTTT. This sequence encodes CSVAAGELFF.

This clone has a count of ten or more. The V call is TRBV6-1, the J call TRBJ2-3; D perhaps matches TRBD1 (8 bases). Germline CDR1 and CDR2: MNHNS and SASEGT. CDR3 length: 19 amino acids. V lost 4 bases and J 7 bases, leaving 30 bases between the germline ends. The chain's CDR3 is CASSVPGGLGTGLGNTQYF. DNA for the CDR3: TGTGCCAGCAGTGTCCCCGGGGGGCTTGGGACAGGACTCGGGAATACGCAGTATTTT.

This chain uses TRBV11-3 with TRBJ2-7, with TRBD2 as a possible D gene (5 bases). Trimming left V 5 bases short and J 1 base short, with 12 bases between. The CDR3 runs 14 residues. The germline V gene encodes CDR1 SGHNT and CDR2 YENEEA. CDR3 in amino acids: CASSPSAGSYEQYF. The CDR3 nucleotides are TGTGCCAGCAGCCCAAGTGCGGGTTCCTACGAGCAGTACTTC.

This chain's CDR3 is CASSRLFGYTF. The CDR3 coding sequence is TGTGCCAGCAGTAGACTATTTGGCTACACCTTC. This sequence joins TRBV2 and TRBJ1-2; D is unresolved. Germline CDR1 SNHLY, CDR2 FYNNEI. The CDR3 contains 11 residues. V was trimmed by 5 bases and J by 7 bases, leaving 8 bases between them.

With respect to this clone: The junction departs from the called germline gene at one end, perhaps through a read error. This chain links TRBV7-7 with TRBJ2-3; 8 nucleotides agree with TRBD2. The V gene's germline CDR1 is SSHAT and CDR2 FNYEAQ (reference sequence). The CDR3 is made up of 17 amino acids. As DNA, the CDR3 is TGTGCTAGCAGCCCCGCGTTAGCGGGGATGGGGATAGATACGCAGTATTTT. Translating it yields CASSPALAGMGIDTQYF.

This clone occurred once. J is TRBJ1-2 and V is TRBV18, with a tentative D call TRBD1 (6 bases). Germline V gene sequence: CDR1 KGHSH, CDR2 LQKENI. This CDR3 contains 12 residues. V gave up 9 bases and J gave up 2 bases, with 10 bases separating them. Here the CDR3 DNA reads TGTGCCAGTAGAGGGGGAAACTATGGCTACACCTTC. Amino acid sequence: CASRGGNYGYTF.

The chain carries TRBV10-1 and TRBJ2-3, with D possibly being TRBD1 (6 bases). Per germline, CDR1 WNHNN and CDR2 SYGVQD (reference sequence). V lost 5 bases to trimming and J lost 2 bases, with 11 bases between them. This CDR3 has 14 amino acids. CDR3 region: CASSRQAYTDTQYF. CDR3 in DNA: TGCGCCAGCAGTCGACAGGCCTACACAGATACGCAGTATTTT.

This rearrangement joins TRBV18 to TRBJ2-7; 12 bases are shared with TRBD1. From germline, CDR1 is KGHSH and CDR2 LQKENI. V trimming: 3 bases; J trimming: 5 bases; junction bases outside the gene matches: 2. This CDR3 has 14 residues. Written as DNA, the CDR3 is TGTGCCAGCTCACCGGGACAGGGGGCGGACGAGCAGTACTTC. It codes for CASSPGQGADEQYF.

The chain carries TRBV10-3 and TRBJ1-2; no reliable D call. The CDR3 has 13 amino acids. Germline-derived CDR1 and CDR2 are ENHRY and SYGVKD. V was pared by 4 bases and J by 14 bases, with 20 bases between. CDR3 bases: TGTGCCATCAGTGCTGACACGTCTATGGCGGGTACCTTC. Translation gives CAISADTSMAGTF.

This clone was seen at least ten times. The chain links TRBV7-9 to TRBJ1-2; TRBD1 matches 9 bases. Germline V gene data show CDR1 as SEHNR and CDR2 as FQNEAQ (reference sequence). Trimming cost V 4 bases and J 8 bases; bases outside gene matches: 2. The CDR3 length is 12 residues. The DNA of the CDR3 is TGTGCCAGCAGCTCTGGACAGGGGGGCTACACCTTC. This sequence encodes CASSSGQGGYTF.

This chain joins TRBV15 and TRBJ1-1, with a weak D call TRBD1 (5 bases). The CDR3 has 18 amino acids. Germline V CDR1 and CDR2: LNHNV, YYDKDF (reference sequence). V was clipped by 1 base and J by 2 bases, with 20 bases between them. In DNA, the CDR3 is TGTGCCACCAGCAGAGGGGCTTTGGGGCGCGGGGTAAACACTGAAGCTTTCTTT. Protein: CATSRGALGRGVNTEAFF.

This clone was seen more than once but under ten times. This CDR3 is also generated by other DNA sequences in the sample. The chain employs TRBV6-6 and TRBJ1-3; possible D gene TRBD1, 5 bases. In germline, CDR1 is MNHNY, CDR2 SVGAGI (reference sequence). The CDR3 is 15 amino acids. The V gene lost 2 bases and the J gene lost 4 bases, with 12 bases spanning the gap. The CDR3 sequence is CASSYSAGPGNTIYF. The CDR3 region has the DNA TGTGCCAGCAGTTACAGTGCAGGGCCCGGAAACACCATATATTTT.

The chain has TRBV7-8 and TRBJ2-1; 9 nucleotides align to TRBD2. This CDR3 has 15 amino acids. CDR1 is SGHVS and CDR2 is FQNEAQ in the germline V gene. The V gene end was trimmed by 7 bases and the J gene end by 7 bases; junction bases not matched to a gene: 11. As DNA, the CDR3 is TGTGCCAGCACCCCGAGCTTGCGGGGGGGGAATGAGCAGTTCTTC. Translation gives CASTPSLRGGNEQFF.

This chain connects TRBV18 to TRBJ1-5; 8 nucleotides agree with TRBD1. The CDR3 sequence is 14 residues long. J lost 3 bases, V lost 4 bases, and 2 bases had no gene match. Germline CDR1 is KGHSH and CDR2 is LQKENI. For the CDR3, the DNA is TGTGCCAGCTCACTGGACAGGGACAATCAGCCCCAGCATTTT. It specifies CASSLDRDNQPQHF.

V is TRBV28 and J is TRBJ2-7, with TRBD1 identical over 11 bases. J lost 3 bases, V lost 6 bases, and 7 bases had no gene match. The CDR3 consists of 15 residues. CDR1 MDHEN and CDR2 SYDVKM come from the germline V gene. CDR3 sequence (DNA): TGTGCCAGCAGCCCCTCCGGGACAGGGGGCTACGAGCAGTACGTC. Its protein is CASSPSGTGGYEQYV.

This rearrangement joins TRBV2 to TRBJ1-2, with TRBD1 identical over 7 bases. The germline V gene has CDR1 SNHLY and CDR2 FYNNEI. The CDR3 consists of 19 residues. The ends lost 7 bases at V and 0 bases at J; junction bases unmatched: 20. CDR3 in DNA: TGTGCCAGCACCACGAGGGGTCTTCGGGACAGTAGAACTAACTATGGCTACACCTTC. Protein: CASTTRGLRDSRTNYGYTF.

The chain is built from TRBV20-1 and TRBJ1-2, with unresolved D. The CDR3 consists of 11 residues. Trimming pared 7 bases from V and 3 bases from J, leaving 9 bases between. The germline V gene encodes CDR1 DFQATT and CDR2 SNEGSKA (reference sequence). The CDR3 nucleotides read TGCAGTGTCTCCGGGGACTATGGCTACACCTTC. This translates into CSVSGDYGYTF.

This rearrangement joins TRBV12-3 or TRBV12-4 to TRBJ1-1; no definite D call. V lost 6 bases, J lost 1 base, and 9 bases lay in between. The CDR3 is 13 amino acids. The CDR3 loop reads CASSLGSNTEAFF. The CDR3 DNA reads TGTGCCAGCAGCCTAGGATCGAACACTGAAGCTTTCTTT.

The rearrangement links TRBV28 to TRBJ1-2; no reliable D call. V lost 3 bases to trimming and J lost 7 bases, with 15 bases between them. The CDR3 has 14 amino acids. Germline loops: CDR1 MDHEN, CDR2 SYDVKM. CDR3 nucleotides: TGTGCCAGCAGTTTTAACCCTCGCGCTAGTGGCTACACCTTC. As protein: CASSFNPRASGYTF.

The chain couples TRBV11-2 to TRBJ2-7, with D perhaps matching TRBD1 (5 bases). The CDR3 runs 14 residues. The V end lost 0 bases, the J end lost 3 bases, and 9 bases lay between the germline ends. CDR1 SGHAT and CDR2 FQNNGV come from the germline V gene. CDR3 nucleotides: TGTGCCAGCAGCTTAGATTCAGGGATCTACGAGCAGTACGTC. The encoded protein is CASSLDSGIYEQYV.

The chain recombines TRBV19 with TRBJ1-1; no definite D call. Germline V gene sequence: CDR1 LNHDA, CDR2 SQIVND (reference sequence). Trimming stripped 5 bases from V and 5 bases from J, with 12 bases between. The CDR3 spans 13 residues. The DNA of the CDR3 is TGTGCCAGTAGTCCGAGACTCGATACTGAAGCTTTCTTT. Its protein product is CASSPRLDTEAFF.